Described below is a single T cell receptor beta chain sequence and its context. The sample comes from a study of blood T cell repertoires in COVID-19. The germline V gene encodes CDR1 SGHAT and CDR2 FQNNGV. The CDR3 spans 15 residues. V lost 8 bases and J lost 7; bases outside the gene matches: 15. Method: immunoSEQ multiplex PCR; TCRdb's copy keeps in-frame clones and lacks some. The table includes fewer than 350,000 clones, 87% detected once. Categorization into cohorts depended on clinical history that participants reported. Sequencing was done on a sample of PBMCs or T cells enriched from blood (not recorded which). This clonotype was obtained from a woman between 40 and 50 years old who had recovered from COVID-19. The genes are TRBV11-2 and TRBJ2-3, with 7 bases aligning to TRBD1. CDR3 loop: CASGPEGARLNTQYF. The CDR3 DNA sequence: TGTGCCAGCGGTCCAGAGGGGGCCAGATTAAATACGCAGTATTTT.